The present TCR beta chain was sequenced within a study of CD8 T cells in cerebrospinal fluid in Alzheimer's disease. This clonotype shows up as medium-sized by frequency. TCRdb re-called the 10x single-cell sequencing reads; one entry per CDR3 protein, DNA not given. Its clone listing holds 1,000 to 1,400 distinct CDR3 sequences. The germline gives CDR1 SGHRS, CDR2 YFSETQ. The CDR3 is 19 amino acids. Sequencing was performed on cerebrospinal fluid. The gene calls are TRBV5-1 and TRBJ2-6; without DNA, the TCRdb call of TRBD2 cannot be checked. The TCR was taken from a human donor in good health. The chain's CDR3 is CASSSSGGNPGNGANVLTF.